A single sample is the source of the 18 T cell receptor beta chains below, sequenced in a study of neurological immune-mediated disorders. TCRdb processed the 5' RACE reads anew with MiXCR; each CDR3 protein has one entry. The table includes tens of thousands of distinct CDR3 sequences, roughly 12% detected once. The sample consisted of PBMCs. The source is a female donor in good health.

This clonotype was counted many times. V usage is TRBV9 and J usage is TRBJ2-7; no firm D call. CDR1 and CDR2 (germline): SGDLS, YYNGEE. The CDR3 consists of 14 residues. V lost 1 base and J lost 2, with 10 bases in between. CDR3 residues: CASSVLPGAYEQYF. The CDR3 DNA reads TGTGCCAGCAGCGTACTGCCCGGAGCCTACGAGCAGTACTTC. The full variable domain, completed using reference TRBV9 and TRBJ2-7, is DSGVTQTPKHLITATGQRVTLRCSPRSGDLSVYWYQQSLDQGLQFLIQYYNGEERAKGNILERFSAQQFPDLHSELNLSSLELGDSALYFCASSVLPGAYEQYFGPGTRLTVT.

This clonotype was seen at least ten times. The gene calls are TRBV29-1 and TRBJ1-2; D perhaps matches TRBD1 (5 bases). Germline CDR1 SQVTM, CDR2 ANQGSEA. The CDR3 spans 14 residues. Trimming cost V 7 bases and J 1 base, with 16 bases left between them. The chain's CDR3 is CSANPLGLNYGYTF. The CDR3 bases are TGCAGCGCGAACCCATTGGGACTTAACTATGGCTACACCTTC. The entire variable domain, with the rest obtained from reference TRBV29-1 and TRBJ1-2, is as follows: SAVISQKPSRDICQRGTSLTIQCQVDSQVTMMFWYRQQPGQSLTLIATANQGSEATYESGFVIDKFPISRPNLTFSTLTVSNMSPEDSSIYLCSANPLGLNYGYTFGSGTRLTVV.

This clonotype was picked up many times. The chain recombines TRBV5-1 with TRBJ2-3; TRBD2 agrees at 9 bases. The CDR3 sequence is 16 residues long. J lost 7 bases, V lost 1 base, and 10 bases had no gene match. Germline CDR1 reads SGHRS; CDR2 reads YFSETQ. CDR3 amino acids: CASSLSSGGLGNTQYF. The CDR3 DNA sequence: TGCGCCAGCAGCTTGTCCAGCGGGGGGTTGGGAAATACGCAGTATTTT.

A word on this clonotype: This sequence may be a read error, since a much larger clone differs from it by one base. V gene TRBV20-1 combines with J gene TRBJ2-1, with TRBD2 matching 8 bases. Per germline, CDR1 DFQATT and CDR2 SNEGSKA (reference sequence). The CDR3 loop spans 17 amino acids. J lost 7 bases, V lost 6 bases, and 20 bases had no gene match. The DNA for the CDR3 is TGCAGTGCCCACTCAACCGACAAGCGGGGGACTTTTAATGAGCAGTTCTTC. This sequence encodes CSAHSTDKRGTFNEQFF.

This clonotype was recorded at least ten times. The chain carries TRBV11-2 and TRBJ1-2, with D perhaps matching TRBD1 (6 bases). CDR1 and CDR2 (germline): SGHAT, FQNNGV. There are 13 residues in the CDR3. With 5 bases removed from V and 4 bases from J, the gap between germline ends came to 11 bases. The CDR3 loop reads CASSRTGLYGYTF. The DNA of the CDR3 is TGTGCCAGCAGCCGAACAGGGCTCTATGGCTACACCTTC.

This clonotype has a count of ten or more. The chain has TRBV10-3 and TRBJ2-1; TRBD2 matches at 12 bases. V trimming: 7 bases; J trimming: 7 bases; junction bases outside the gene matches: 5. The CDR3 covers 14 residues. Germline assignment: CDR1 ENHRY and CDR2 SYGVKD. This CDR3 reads CAINRLAGENEQFF. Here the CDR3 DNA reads TGTGCCATCAACCGACTAGCGGGAGAAAATGAGCAGTTCTTC.

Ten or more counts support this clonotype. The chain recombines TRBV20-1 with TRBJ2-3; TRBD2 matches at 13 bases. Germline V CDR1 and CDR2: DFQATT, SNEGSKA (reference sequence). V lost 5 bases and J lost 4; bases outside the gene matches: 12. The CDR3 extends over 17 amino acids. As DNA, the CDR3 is TGCAGTGCTGGGGACCGTGGGACTAGCGGGGTCCCAGATACGCAGTATTTT. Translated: CSAGDRGTSGVPDTQYF.

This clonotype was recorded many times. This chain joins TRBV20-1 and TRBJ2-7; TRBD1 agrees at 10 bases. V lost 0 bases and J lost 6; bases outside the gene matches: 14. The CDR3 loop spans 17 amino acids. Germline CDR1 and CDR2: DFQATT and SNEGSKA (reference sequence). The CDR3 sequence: CSARDRDRGLAMVEQYF. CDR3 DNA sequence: TGCAGTGCTAGAGACCGGGACAGGGGATTGGCAATGGTCGAGCAGTACTTC.

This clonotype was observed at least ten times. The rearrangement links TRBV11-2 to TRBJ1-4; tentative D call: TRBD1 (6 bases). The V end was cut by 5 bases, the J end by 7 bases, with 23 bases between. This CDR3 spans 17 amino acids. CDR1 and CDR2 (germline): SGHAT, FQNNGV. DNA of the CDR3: TGTGCCAGCAGCCTACACCCGGCACAGGGATCAGCTGAAAAACTGTTTTTT. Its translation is CASSLHPAQGSAEKLFF.

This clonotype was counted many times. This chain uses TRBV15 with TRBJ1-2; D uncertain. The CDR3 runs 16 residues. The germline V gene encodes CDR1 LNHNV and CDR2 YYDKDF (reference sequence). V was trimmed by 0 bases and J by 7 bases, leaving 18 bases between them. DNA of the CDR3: TGTGCCACCAGCAGAGAGGTGAAATCTGGGCAGGCTGGCTACACCTTC. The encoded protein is CATSREVKSGQAGYTF.

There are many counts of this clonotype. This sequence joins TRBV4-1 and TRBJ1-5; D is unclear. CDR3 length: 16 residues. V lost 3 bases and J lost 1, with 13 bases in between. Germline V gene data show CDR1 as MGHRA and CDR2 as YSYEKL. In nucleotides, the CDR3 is TGCGCCAGCAGCCAGGGAGGATTTTCCAGCAATCAGCCCCAGCATTTT. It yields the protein CASSQGGFSSNQPQHF.

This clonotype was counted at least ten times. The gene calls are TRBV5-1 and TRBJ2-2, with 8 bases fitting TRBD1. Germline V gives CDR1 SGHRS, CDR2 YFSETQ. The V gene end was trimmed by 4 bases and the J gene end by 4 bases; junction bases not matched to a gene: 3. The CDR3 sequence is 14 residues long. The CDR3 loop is CASSLTGATGELFF. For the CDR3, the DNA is TGCGCCAGCAGCCTGACAGGGGCCACCGGGGAGCTGTTTTTT. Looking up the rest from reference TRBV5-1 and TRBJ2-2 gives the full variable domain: KAGVTQTPRYLIKTRGQQVTLSCSPISGHRSVSWYQQTPGQGLQFLFEYFSETQRNKGNFPGRFSGRQFSNSRSEMNVSTLELGDSALYLCASSLTGATGELFFGEGSRLTVL.

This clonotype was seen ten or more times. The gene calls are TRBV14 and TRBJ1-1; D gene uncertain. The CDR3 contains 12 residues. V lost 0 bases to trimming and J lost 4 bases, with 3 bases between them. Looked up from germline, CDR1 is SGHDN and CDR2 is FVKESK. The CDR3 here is CASSQDTTEAFF. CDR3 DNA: TGTGCCAGCAGCCAAGATACCACTGAAGCTTTCTTT.

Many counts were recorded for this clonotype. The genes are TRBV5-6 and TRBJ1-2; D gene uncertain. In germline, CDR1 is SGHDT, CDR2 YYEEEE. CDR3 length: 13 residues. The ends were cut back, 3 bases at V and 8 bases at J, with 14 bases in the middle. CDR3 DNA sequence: TGTGCCAGCAGCTACCCCACAATCGAGGGCTACACCTTC. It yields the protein CASSYPTIEGYTF.

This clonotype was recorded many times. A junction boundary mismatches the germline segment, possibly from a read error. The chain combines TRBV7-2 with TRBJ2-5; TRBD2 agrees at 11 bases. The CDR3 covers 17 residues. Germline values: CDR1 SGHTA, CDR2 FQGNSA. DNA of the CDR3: TGTGCCAACAGCTTAAGGGCCGGTAGCGGGGGGGCCGGGACCCAGTACTTC. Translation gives CANSLRAGSGGAGTQYF.

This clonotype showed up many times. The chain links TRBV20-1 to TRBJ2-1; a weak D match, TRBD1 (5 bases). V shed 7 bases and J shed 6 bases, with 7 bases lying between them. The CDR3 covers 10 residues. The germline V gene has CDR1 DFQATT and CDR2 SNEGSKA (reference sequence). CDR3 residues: CSGQSNEQFF. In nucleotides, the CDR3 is TGCAGTGGACAGTCCAATGAGCAGTTCTTC.

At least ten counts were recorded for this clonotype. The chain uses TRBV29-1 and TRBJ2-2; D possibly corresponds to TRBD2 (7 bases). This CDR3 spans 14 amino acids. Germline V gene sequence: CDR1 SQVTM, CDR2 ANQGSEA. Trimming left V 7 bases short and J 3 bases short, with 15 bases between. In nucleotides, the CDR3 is TGCAGCGGGGGAGGGGGGCTGGACACCGGGGAGCTGTTTTTT. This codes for CSGGGGLDTGELFF.

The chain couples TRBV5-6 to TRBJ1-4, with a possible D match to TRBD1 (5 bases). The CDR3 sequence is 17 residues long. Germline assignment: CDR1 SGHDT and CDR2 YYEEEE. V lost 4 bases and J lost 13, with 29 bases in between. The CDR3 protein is CASSPRGVGYQGGRLFF. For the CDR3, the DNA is TGTGCCAGCAGCCCGAGGGGAGTTGGTTATCAGGGAGGAAGACTGTTTTTT.